This entry lists 8 T cell receptor beta chains sequenced from one sample in a study of regulatory T cells in long-lasting Graves disease. Time point here: newly diagnosed GD, antithyroid drugs for less than 3 months. The authors made the TCR library using RNA they extracted from PBMCs. The authors built TCR beta libraries using iRepertoire HTBI primers and Arm-PCR of CDR3 regions. TCRdb analysed the multiplex PCR reads with MiXCR anew, one entry per CDR3 protein. The sample consists of roughly 510,000 distinct CDR3 sequences, about 16% of them appearing once. The sample was also linked to a second study, of T cells in Graves' hyperthyroidism and ophthalmopathy.

Specimen: peripheral blood mononuclear cells (PBMCs), collected at new diagnosis, from a patient treated with antithyroid drugs. The receptors were gathered from a man aged 18 to 30 with Graves disease.

V usage is TRBV20-1 and J usage is TRBJ2-7; TRBD2 might be the D (5 bases). The CDR3 contains 14 residues. Germline CDR1 reads DFQATT; CDR2 reads SNEGSKA (reference sequence). For the CDR3, the DNA is TGCAGCGCCAGCGGACCATCTGCTGCCTACGAGCAGTACTTC. It yields the protein CSASGPSAAYEQYF.

V gene TRBV25-1 combines with J gene TRBJ2-2; TRBD1 aligns across 10 bases. J was trimmed by 3 bases and V by 7 bases; bases with no gene match: 11. The CDR3 has 17 amino acids. Germline loops: CDR1 MGHDK, CDR2 SYGVNS. The CDR3 sequence is CASTRGPGQGYTGELFF. The CDR3 coding sequence is TGTGCCAGCACCCGGGGGCCGGGACAGGGGTACACCGGGGAGCTGTTTTTT. The whole variable domain, filled in from reference TRBV25-1 and TRBJ2-2, reads EADIYQTPRYLVIGTGKKITLECSQTMGHDKMYWYQQDPGMELHLIHYSYGVNSTEKGDLSSESTVSRIRTEHFPLTLESARPSHTSQYLCASTRGPGQGYTGELFFGEGSRLTVL.

As to this clonotype: The junction shows a germline mismatch at one end, possibly a read error. The chain links TRBV4-2 to TRBJ1-1; D unresolved. CDR1 LGHNA and CDR2 YNFKEQ come from the germline V gene. The CDR3 extends over 15 amino acids. CDR3 region: CASSQDRGMNTGAFF. CDR3 bases: TGTGCCAGCAGCCAAGATAGAGGGATGAACACTGGAGCTTTCTTT.

The sample holds many counts of this clonotype. V gene TRBV28 combines with J gene TRBJ2-3; the match to TRBD1 covers 9 bases. Germline V lookup: CDR1 MDHEN, CDR2 SYDVKM. The ends lost 7 bases at V and 1 base at J; junction bases unmatched: 9. There are 16 residues in the CDR3. The CDR3 here is CASIPGQGFGTDTQYF. The DNA for the CDR3 is TGTGCCAGCATACCGGGACAGGGTTTTGGCACAGATACGCAGTATTTT.

This clonotype was observed a few times. V is TRBV29-1 and J is TRBJ2-3; no definite D call. Germline V gene lookup returns CDR1 SQVTM and CDR2 ANQGSEA. The V gene lost 1 base and the J gene lost 2 bases, with 4 bases spanning the gap. The CDR3 consists of 12 residues. CDR3 DNA: TGCAGCGTTGAAGCGAACACAGATACGCAGTATTTT. Translating it yields CSVEANTDTQYF.

In this sample, this clonotype turned up a few times. Given a much more abundant clone one base away, this may be a read error. The chain employs TRBV6-6 and TRBJ1-1; D is unclear. The V and J ends lost 0 bases and 1 base respectively, with 9 bases between them. Germline V CDR1 and CDR2: MNHNY, SVGAGI (reference sequence). CDR3 length equals 15 residues. The CDR3 DNA reads TGTGCCAGCAGTTACTCGCTTCAGGAGAACACTGAAGCTTTCTTT. This encodes CASSYSLQENTEAFF.

This clonotype was detected ten times or more. The chain employs TRBV29-1 and TRBJ1-1, with 10 nucleotides matching TRBD1. This CDR3 has 14 residues. V shed 6 bases, J shed 3 bases, and the junction held 7 bases outside the gene matches. Germline V gene sequence: CDR1 SQVTM, CDR2 ANQGSEA. The chain's CDR3 is CSVQGQGDDTEAFF. The CDR3 nucleotides are TGCAGCGTACAAGGACAGGGGGATGACACTGAAGCTTTCTTT.

Concerning this clonotype itself: The conserved phenylalanine or tryptophan normally closing the CDR3 is absent here, so this likely arose from a read error. J is TRBJ1-2 and V is TRBV12-3 or TRBV12-4; D unclear. The CDR3 consists of 15 residues. The ends were cut back, 6 bases at V and 5 bases at J, with 19 bases in the middle. In DNA, the CDR3 is TGTGCCAGCAGCCAAGGCCGAGGGATACCATATGGCTACACCCTC. This sequence encodes CASSQGRGIPYGYTL.